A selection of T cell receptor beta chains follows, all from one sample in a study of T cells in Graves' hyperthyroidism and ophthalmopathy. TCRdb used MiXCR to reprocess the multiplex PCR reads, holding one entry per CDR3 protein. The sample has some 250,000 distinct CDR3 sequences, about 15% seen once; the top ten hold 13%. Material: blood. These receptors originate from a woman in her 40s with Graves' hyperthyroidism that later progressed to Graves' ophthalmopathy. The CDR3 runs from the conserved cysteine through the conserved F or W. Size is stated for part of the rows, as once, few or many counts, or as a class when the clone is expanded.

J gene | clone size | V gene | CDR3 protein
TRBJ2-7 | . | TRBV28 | CASSNGRRGLYEQYF
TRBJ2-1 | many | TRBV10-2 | CASSAQGLAYNEQFF
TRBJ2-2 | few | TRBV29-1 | CSVGRGLGNTGELFF
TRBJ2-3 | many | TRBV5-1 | CASSFGDTQYF
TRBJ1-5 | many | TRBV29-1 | CSVVRGLGQPQHF
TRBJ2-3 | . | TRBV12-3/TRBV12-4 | CASSSNLAGGPDTQYF
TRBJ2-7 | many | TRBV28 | CASSFLAGVYEQYF
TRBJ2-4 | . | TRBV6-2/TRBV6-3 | CASSYSTCHRAKNIQYF
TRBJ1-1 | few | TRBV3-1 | CASSQGLGQVNTEAFF
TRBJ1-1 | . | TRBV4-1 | CASSHGSFGGEAFF
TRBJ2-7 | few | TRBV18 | CASSRAGPMSGSLYEQYF
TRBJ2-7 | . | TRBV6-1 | CASSDWTGGYEQYF
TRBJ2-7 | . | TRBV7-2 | CASSFIRLATYEQYF
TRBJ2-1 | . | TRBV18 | CASSPLGSHEQFF
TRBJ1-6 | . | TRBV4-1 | CASSQELMIVNNSPLHF
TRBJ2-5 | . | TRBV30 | CAWSVSGGETQYF
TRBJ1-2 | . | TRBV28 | CASSPRTGKGYTF
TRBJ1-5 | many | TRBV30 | CAWATGQNQPQHF
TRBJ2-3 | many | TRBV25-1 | CASGPFGGDSTDTQYF
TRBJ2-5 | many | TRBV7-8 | CASSPGGRYVGETQYF
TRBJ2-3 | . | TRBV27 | CASSPYASGGRDTQYF
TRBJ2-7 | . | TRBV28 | CASSLNVRQPSYEQYF
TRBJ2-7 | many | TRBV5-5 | CASSLWGGAYEQYF
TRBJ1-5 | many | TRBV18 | CASSPLSQGSNQPQHF
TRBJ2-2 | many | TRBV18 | CASSPKGLAGTGELFF
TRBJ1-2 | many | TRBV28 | CASTGGNYGYTF
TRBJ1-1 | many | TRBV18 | CASSPTLDSMNTEAFF
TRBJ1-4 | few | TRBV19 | CASSSRGLVPGEKLFF
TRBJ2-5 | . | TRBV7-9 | CASSSGQNTKPEETQYF
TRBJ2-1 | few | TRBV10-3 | CAISLAGDYNEQFF
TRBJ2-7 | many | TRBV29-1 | CSVGPGKGYEQYF
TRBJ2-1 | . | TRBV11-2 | CASIQGDEQFF
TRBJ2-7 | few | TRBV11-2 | CASSPGGGMYEQYF
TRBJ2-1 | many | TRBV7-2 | CASSRRFVGLEMDEQFF
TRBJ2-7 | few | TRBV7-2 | CASSPSSWDSYEQYF
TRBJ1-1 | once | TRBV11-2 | CASSRGGGAEAFF
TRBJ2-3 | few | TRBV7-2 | CASSLGRVADTQYF
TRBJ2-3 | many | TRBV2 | CASSKQEYEGDTQYF
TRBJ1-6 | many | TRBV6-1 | CASSTSARVYNSPLHF
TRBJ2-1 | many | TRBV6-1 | CASSGQGDLNEQFF
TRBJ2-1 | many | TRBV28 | CASDLQGARHEQFF
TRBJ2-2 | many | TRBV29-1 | CSGEEGPNTGELFF
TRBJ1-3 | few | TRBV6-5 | CASSYSTRAGNTIYF
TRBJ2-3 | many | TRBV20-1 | CSAAASGTDTQYF
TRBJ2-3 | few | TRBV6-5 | CASSALASGGTDTQYF
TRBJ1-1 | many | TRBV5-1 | CASSLRQGGEAFF
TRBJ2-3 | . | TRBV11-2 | CASSLGAPPDTQYF
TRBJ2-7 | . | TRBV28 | CASSGPNQRYEQYF
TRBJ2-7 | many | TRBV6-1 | CASMGLAGLSYYEQYF
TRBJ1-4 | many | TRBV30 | CAWSATGGGEKLFF
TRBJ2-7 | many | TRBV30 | CAWSVPGTYEQYF
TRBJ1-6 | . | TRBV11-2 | CASSDTGPNNSPLHF
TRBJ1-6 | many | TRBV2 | CASSEALGINNSPLHF
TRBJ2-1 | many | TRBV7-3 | CASSSGTTNNEQFF